The sequence of this T cell receptor beta chain was determined in a study of T cell repertoires in cytomegalovirus infection. Study information: Public TCR beta signature analysis indicated the presence of both CMV infection and matching HLA type.

A single record per CDR3 protein comes from TCRdb applying MiXCR to the reads. Of under 850,000 distinct CDR3 sequences detected, 35% to 40% appear once; the ten largest clones hold around 2.6%. Germline V gene data show CDR1 as SNHLY and CDR2 as FYNNEI. J was trimmed by 5 bases and V by 3 bases; bases with no gene match: 10. This CDR3 is 17 amino acids long. Study results and limitations: Cumulative public TCR beta family frequency identified CMV carriers with the relevant HLA. HLA-C-restricted CMV clonotypes gave the most frequent clonotype in two of eight donors.

This clonotype was found a few times. Its specificity is not known. Sequencing was done on a sample of PBMCs. This clonotype originated in a human donor in good health (CMV status not recorded). Some clones in this sample may be carry-over from other donors' samples. The rearrangement uses TRBV2 and TRBJ2-2; 9 bases match TRBD1. This chain's CDR3 is CASSDAPGTGRTGELFF. The CDR3 DNA follows: TGTGCCAGCAGTGACGCCCCCGGGACAGGGCGGACCGGGGAGCTGTTTTTT.